Presented here are 18 T cell receptor beta chains from one specimen sequenced in a study of cytomegalovirus exposure and HLA in healthy donors (TCRdb year 2017). Libraries were built with the immunoSEQ multiplex PCR assay. Imported from immuneACCESS, the table was reduced by TCRdb to in-frame sequences with V and J called. These copies leave out some clones; in studies compared against another copy, an unresolved V gene accounts for under half, and the cause of the remainder is not known. The sample has more than 100,000 clones on record, roughly 90% of them singletons. The ten largest make up just under 6.5% of the sample. Sequenced material: PBMCs. The receptor set was obtained from a woman aged 18-29 years in good health and CMV-seropositive.

The CDR3 DNA is TGTGCCACCAGGGGCAACCTAGCGTCGGTACAGTACTTC. Protein product: CATRGNLASVQYF. The chain carries TRBV15 and TRBJ2-7, with a weak D call TRBD2 (6 bases). The V gene's germline CDR1 is LNHNV and CDR2 YYDKDF (reference sequence). The length of the CDR3 is 13 residues. Trimming shortened V by 6 bases and J by 10 bases, and 19 bases separated the two germline ends.

This clone was recorded once. The J gene is TRBJ2-1, the V gene TRBV4-1; weak D call: TRBD2 (7 bases). This CDR3 has 17 amino acids. Trimming pared 1 base from V and 3 bases from J, leaving 16 bases between. Germline V lookup: CDR1 MGHRA, CDR2 YSYEKL. This CDR3 is CASSQAVGGGLYNEQFF. The CDR3, as DNA: TGCGCCAGCAGCCAAGCGGTAGGCGGGGGCCTCTACAATGAGCAGTTCTTC.

The rearrangement uses TRBV5-4 and TRBJ1-2; 7 nucleotides match TRBD1. Germline CDR1 reads SGHNT; CDR2 reads YYREEE (reference sequence). With 3 bases clipped from V and 5 bases from J, the junction kept 7 bases outside the gene matches. This CDR3 contains 14 residues. The CDR3 spells CASSSDRAGYGYTF. CDR3 nucleotide sequence: TGTGCCAGCAGCTCTGACAGGGCGGGGTATGGCTACACCTTC. Looking up the rest from reference TRBV5-4 and TRBJ1-2 gives the full variable domain: ETGVTQSPTHLIKTRGQQVTLRCSSQSGHNTVSWYQQALGQGPQFIFQYYREEENGRGNFPPRFSGLQFPNYSSELNVNALELDDSALYLCASSSDRAGYGYTFGSGTRLTVV.

The chain carries TRBV4-2 and TRBJ2-1, with 12 positions matching TRBD2. The germline gives CDR1 LGHNA, CDR2 YNFKEQ. J gave up 2 bases and V 3 bases, and 2 bases lay outside the gene matches. The CDR3 consists of 16 residues. The CDR3 DNA reads TGTGCCAGCAGCCAGTCTAGCGGGGGGGCCTACAATGAGCAGTTCTTC. Translation: CASSQSSGGAYNEQFF.

Notes on this clone: At one boundary the junction diverges from the germline segment, which might be a read error. This chain links TRBV7-7 with TRBJ1-1; D may be TRBD1 (5 bases). Germline-derived CDR1 and CDR2 are SSHAT and FNYEAQ (reference sequence). The CDR3 loop spans 13 amino acids. CDR3 region: CASSPLGGTEAFF. The CDR3 bases are TGTGCTAGCAGCCCTCTGGGGGGGACTGAAGCTTTCTTT.

The V gene is TRBV13, the J gene TRBJ2-1; 9 nucleotides line up with TRBD1. Unmatched junction bases numbered 7, after V lost 5 bases and J lost 5 bases. Germline V gives CDR1 PRHDT, CDR2 FYEKMQ (reference sequence). This CDR3 contains 15 residues. The CDR3: CASSPRGQGDNEQFF. The CDR3 DNA reads TGTGCCAGCAGCCCTAGGGGACAGGGAGACAATGAGCAGTTCTTC.

The chain couples TRBV5-6 to TRBJ1-4; 8 nucleotides line up with TRBD1. There are 15 residues in the CDR3. V lost 4 bases and J lost 5; bases outside the gene matches: 7. Germline assignment: CDR1 SGHDT and CDR2 YYEEEE. CDR3 nucleotide sequence: TGTGCCAGCAGCGGGACGGACAGGGCAAATGAAAAACTGTTTTTT. This sequence encodes CASSGTDRANEKLFF.

The chain couples TRBV5-1 to TRBJ2-5, with D possibly matching TRBD1 (5 bases). Germline V gene data show CDR1 as SGHRS and CDR2 as YFSETQ. The CDR3 spans 14 residues. V was cut by 1 base and J by 0 bases, with 7 bases left in between. As DNA, the CDR3 is TGCGCCAGCAGCTTGACAGGCAACCAAGAGACCCAGTACTTC. The encoded protein is CASSLTGNQETQYF.

With regard to this clone: The sample carries other DNA sequences with the same CDR3. The chain is built from TRBV4-1 and TRBJ1-1, with D possibly being TRBD1 (5 bases). The V gene's germline CDR1 is MGHRA and CDR2 YSYEKL. The V gene lost 0 bases and the J gene lost 2 bases, with 7 bases spanning the gap. The CDR3 has 14 amino acids. In DNA form, the CDR3 reads TGCGCCAGCAGCCAAGAGGGGGGAAACACTGAAGCTTTCTTT. Its protein is CASSQEGGNTEAFF.

The chain uses TRBV5-1 and TRBJ2-1; 11 nucleotides match TRBD1. Looked up from germline, CDR1 is SGHRS and CDR2 is YFSETQ. The CDR3 consists of 17 residues. The junction had 9 bases not matched to a gene; V was cut back by 0 bases and J by 7 bases. The CDR3 DNA is TGCGCCAGCAGCTTGGGGACAGGGGGCGCGAGTCGGAATGAGCAGTTCTTC. This sequence encodes CASSLGTGGASRNEQFF.

This chain connects TRBV6-5 to TRBJ1-3; D remains unclear. V was shortened by 0 bases and J by 0 bases, with 9 bases between the two germline ends. CDR3 length: 16 amino acids. Germline V gives CDR1 MNHEY, CDR2 SVGAGI. The CDR3 loop is CASSYSRRLSGNTIYF. The DNA for the CDR3 is TGTGCCAGCAGTTACTCACGCAGACTCTCTGGAAACACCATATATTTT.

V gene TRBV6-4 combines with J gene TRBJ2-3; D gene ambiguous. CDR1 and CDR2 (germline): MRHNA, SNTAGT. The CDR3 runs 13 residues. Trimming removed 6 bases from V and 0 bases from J, with 7 bases in between. The CDR3, as DNA: TGTGCCAGCAGGAGTGCTAGCACAGATACGCAGTATTTT. The encoded protein is CASRSASTDTQYF.

This chain uses TRBV4-3 with TRBJ2-3; 10 nucleotides match TRBD2. Germline V CDR1 and CDR2: LGHNA, YSLEER. Trimming took 0 bases from V and 6 from J; bases not matched to a gene: 6. The CDR3 extends over 16 amino acids. The CDR3 coding sequence is TGCGCCAGCAGCCAAGATCGAGCGGGAGGGGTGGATACGCAGTATTTT. Translating gives CASSQDRAGGVDTQYF.

This chain uses TRBV10-2 with TRBJ2-7; 8 nucleotides match TRBD2. Germline lookup yields CDR1 WSHSY and CDR2 SAAADI. Losses at the gene ends were 2 bases for V and 3 bases for J; bases not matched to a gene: 6. This CDR3 is 15 amino acids long. CDR3 in amino acids: CASSEPASGRYEQYF. CDR3 nucleotide sequence: TGCGCCAGCAGTGAGCCAGCTAGCGGGCGCTACGAGCAGTACTTC.

The J gene is TRBJ1-2, the V gene TRBV10-2, with 7 bases matching TRBD1. The CDR3 has 13 residues. Germline CDR1 reads WSHSY; CDR2 reads SAAADI. The J segment lost 8 bases and the V segment lost 5 bases, leaving 8 bases of the junction unmatched. For the CDR3, the DNA is TGCGCCAGCAGTTTGGACAGGCTTGGGGGCTACACCTTC. It translates to CASSLDRLGGYTF.

The chain recombines TRBV7-9 with TRBJ2-7; TRBD1 is a possible D gene (6 bases). The CDR3 extends over 17 amino acids. Germline CDR1 SEHNR, CDR2 FQNEAQ (reference sequence). Trimming removed 6 bases at V and 3 bases at J, with 24 bases between. CDR3 DNA sequence: TGTGCCAGCAGACCTAAGCCGGGACAAAAGATGGACTACGAGCAGTACTTC. As protein: CASRPKPGQKMDYEQYF.

CDR3 bases: TGTGCCAGCAGCTCGGGGGGGGCTGGGGATGGCTACACCTTC. Encoded protein: CASSSGGAGDGYTF. This chain uses TRBV7-8 with TRBJ1-2; maybe TRBD1 (6 bases). Germline assignment: CDR1 SGHVS and CDR2 FQNEAQ. Trimming removed 4 bases from V and 6 bases from J, with 15 bases in between. The CDR3 is 14 amino acids.

V gene TRBV5-1 combines with J gene TRBJ2-1; 7 bases are a match to TRBD1. The length of the CDR3 is 14 residues. Germline values: CDR1 SGHRS, CDR2 YFSETQ. V was clipped by 4 bases and J by 4 bases; unmatched bases: 5. The DNA of the CDR3 is TGCGCCAGCAGCGAAACCAGGGGGTACAATGAGCAGTTCTTC. As protein: CASSETRGYNEQFF.